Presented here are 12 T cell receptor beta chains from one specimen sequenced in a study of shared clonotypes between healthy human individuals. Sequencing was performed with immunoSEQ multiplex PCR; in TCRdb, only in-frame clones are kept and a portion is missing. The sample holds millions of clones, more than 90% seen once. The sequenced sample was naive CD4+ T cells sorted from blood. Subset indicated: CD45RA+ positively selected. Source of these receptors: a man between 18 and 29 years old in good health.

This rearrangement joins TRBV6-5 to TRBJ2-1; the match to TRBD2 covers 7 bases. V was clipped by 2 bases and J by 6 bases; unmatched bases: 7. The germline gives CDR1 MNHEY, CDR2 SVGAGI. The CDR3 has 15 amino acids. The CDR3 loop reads CASSYDAGVGNEQFF. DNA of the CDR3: TGTGCCAGCAGTTACGATGCGGGAGTGGGCAATGAGCAGTTCTTC.

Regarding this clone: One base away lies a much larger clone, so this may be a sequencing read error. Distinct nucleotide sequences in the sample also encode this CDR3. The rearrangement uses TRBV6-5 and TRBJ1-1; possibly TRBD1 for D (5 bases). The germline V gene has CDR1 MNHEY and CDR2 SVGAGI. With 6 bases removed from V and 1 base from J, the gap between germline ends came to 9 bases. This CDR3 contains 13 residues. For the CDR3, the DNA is TGTGCCAGCAGCGTAACAGGGAACACTGAAGCTTTCTTT. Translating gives CASSVTGNTEAFF.

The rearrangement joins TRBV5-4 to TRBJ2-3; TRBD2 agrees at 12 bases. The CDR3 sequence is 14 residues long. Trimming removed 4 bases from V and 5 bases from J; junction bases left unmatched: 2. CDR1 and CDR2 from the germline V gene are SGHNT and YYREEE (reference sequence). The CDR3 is CASSPTSGRDTQYF. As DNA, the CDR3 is TGTGCCAGCAGCCCGACTAGCGGGAGAGATACGCAGTATTTT.

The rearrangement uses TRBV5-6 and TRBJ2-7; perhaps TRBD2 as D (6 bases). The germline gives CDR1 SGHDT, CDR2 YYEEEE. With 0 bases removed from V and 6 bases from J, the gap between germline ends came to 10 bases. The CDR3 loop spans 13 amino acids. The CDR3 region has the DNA TGTGCCAGCAGCTTGGTGGGGGGTGGCGAGCAGTACTTC. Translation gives CASSLVGGGEQYF.

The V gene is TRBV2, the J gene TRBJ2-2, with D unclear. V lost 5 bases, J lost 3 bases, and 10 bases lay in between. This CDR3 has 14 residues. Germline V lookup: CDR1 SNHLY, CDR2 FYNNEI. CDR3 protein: CASSPAGYTGELFF. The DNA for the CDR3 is TGTGCCAGCAGTCCGGCCGGCTACACCGGGGAGCTGTTTTTT.

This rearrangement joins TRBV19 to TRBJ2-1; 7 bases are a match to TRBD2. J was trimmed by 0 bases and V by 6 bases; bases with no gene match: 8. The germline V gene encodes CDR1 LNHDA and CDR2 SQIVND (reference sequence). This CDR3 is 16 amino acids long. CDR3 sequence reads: CASSRQRETSYNEQFF. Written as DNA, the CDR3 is TGTGCCAGTAGCCGCCAGCGGGAAACCTCCTACAATGAGCAGTTCTTC.

CDR3 DNA: TGTGCCAGCAGGGGAGTAGCGGGAGCGACGCAGTATTTT. This gives the protein CASRGVAGATQYF. The chain recombines TRBV2 with TRBJ2-3; 9 bases agree with TRBD2. J was trimmed by 9 bases and V by 6 bases; bases with no gene match: 7. Germline CDR1 reads SNHLY; CDR2 reads FYNNEI. This CDR3 is 13 amino acids long.

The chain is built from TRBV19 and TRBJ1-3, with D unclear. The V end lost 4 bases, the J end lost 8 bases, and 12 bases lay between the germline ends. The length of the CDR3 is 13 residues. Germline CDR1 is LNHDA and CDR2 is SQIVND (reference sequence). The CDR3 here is CASSTDPQDTIYF. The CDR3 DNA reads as TGTGCCAGTAGTACAGACCCCCAAGACACCATATATTTT.

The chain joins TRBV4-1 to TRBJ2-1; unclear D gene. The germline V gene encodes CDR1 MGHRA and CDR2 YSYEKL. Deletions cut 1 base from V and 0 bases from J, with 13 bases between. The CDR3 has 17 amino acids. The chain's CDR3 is CASSQAVGASSYNEQFF. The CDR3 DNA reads TGCGCCAGCAGCCAAGCTGTCGGCGCGAGCTCCTACAATGAGCAGTTCTTC.

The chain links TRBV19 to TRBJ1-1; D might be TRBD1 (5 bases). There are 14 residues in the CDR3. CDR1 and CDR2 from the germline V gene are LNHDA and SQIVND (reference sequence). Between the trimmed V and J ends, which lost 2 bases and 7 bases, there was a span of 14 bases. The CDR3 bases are TGTGCCAGTAGTATACGGGACGGAGACCTTGAAGCTTTCTTT. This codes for CASSIRDGDLEAFF.

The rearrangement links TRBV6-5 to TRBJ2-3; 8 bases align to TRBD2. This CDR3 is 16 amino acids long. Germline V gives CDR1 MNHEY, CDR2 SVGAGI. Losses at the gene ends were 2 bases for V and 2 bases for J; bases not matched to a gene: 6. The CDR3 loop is CASSYGGGRYTDTQYF. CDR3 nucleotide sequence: TGTGCCAGCAGTTACGGGGGCGGGAGGTACACAGATACGCAGTATTTT.

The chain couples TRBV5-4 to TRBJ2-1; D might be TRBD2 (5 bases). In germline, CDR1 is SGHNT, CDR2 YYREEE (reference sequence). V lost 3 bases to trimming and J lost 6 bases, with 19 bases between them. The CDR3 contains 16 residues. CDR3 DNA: TGTGCCAGCAGCTCGGTGACTAAAAGCAAGGCCAATGAGCAGTTCTTC. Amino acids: CASSSVTKSKANEQFF.